This entry features one T cell receptor beta chain sequence. As originally analysed: Cell counts per sample came from amplifying reference gene primers. Repertoires were generated with immunoSEQ multiplex PCR, while TCRdb's copy carries only in-frame clones and drops some. The V and J calls and the clone size are those of that table, but D and trimming were determined from the DNA. This sample has fewer than 150,000 clones; around 85% occur once, and the top ten carry approximately 1.5%. These data come from a study of blood T cell repertoires in COVID-19. Background on the study: The origin of the acute and convalescent COVID-19 samples was the United States, Italy and Spain. Sample material is recorded as cDNA or gDNA derived from T cells, B-cell-depleted T cells, or PBMCs.

The CDR3 is 15 residues long. Looked up from germline, CDR1 is SGHTA and CDR2 is FQGTGA. The junction had 5 bases not matched to a gene; V was cut back by 3 bases and J by 2 bases. The receptor's source is a middle-aged man with acute or convalescent COVID-19. Sequencing used peripheral blood. The rearrangement uses TRBV7-3 and TRBJ1-1, with 8 bases matching TRBD1. In nucleotides, the CDR3 is TGTGCCAGCAGCTTGACCGGGACAGGAAACACTGAAGCTTTCTTT. This encodes CASSLTGTGNTEAFF.